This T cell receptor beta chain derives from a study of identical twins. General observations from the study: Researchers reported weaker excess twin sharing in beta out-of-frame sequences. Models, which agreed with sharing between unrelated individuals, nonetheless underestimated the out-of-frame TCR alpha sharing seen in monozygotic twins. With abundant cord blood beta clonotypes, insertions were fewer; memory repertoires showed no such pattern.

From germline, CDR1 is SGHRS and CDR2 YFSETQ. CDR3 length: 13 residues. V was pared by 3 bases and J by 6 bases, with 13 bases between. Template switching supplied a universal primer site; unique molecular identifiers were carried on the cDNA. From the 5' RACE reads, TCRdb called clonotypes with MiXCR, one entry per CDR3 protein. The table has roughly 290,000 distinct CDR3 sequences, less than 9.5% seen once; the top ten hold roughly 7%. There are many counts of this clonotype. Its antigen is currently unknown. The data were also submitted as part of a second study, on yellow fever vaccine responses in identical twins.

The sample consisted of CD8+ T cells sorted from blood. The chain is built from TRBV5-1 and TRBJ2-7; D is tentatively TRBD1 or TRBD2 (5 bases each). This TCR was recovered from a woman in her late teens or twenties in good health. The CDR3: CASSSPPGAEQYF. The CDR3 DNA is TGCGCCAGCAGCTCCCCCCCCGGGGCCGAGCAGTACTTC. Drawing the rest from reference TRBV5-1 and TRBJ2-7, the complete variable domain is KAGVTQTPRYLIKTRGQQVTLSCSPISGHRSVSWYQQTPGQGLQFLFEYFSETQRNKGNFPGRFSGRQFSNSRSEMNVSTLELGDSALYLCASSSPPGAEQYFGPGTRLTVT.